The 21 T cell receptor beta chains given below trace back to one sample, sequenced in a study of human T cells and chemical hapten exposure. TCRdb analysed the RACE reads with MiXCR anew, one entry per CDR3 protein. The table lists about 80,000 distinct CDR3 sequences, 10% of them singletons. Time point here: patch test 2, 6 weeks after DPC sensitization. Documented treatment: therapeutic diphenylcyclopropenone sensitization with weekly scalp DPC. The material sequenced was whole blood, taken in connection with sensitization to the hapten diphenylcyclopropenone (DPC). The receptors stem from a woman aged 25 to 39 with alopecia areata. Some clones in this sample may be carry-over from other donors' samples.

This clonotype has ten or more counts. The V gene is TRBV4-2, the J gene TRBJ2-1; D is unresolved. The CDR3 has 14 residues. Germline V gene data show CDR1 as LGHNA and CDR2 as YNFKEQ. Trimming shortened V by 3 bases and J by 8 bases, and 14 bases separated the two germline ends. The CDR3 DNA reads as TGTGCCAGCAGCCATGACCTAGTGGGTGATGAGCAGTTCTTC. Encoded protein: CASSHDLVGDEQFF.

Ten or more counts support this clonotype. V is TRBV12-3 or TRBV12-4 and J is TRBJ2-7; D not certain. Deletions cut 6 bases from V and 3 bases from J, with 9 bases between. The length of the CDR3 is 12 residues. CDR3 nucleotides: TGTGCCAGCAGCCGACTTGGCTACGAGCAGTACTTC. The encoded protein is CASSRLGYEQYF.

The chain recombines TRBV5-1 with TRBJ2-7, with TRBD1 matching over 8 bases. Germline CDR1 reads SGHRS; CDR2 reads YFSETQ. The CDR3 loop spans 15 amino acids. J was trimmed by 2 bases and V by 4 bases; bases with no gene match: 8. The CDR3 region has the DNA TGCGCCAGCAGCCCCAACGGACAGGGAACCTACGAGCAGTACTTC. Translating gives CASSPNGQGTYEQYF. The complete variable domain, with remaining parts taken from reference TRBV5-1 and TRBJ2-7, reads KAGVTQTPRYLIKTRGQQVTLSCSPISGHRSVSWYQQTPGQGLQFLFEYFSETQRNKGNFPGRFSGRQFSNSRSEMNVSTLELGDSALYLCASSPNGQGTYEQYFGPGTRLTVT.

This rearrangement joins TRBV4-2 to TRBJ1-6; TRBD1 is a possible D gene (5 bases). Trimming stripped 0 bases from V and 0 bases from J, with 12 bases between. The CDR3 runs 18 residues. Germline V gene lookup returns CDR1 LGHNA and CDR2 YNFKEQ. The CDR3 is CASSQESHRSSYNSPLHF. The CDR3 DNA reads as TGTGCCAGCAGCCAAGAATCTCACAGGAGCTCCTATAATTCACCCCTCCACTTT.

This clonotype was observed at least ten times. V usage is TRBV29-1 and J usage is TRBJ1-2; D uncertain. Deletions cut 6 bases from V and 6 bases from J, with 17 bases between. The CDR3 is 13 residues long. CDR1 is SQVTM and CDR2 is ANQGSEA in the germline V gene. CDR3 DNA: TGCAGCGTGGATCCGGACGGTTCAAATGGCTACACCTTC. Translating gives CSVDPDGSNGYTF.

This clonotype occurred many times. The rearrangement links TRBV28 to TRBJ1-2; unclear D gene. The germline V gene has CDR1 MDHEN and CDR2 SYDVKM. This CDR3 region has 17 residues. Trimming took off 2 bases at V and 3 bases at J, with 19 bases between the two ends. CDR3 DNA: TGTGCCAGCAGTTTAATTGAACAGCCACCCTCTTACTATGGCTACACCTTC. This sequence encodes CASSLIEQPPSYYGYTF.

The V call is TRBV11-2, the J call TRBJ2-3, with D tentatively TRBD1 or TRBD2 (6 bases each). Germline values: CDR1 SGHAT, CDR2 FQNNGV. With 2 bases removed from V and 4 bases from J, the gap between germline ends came to 13 bases. The CDR3 spans 15 residues. Here the CDR3 DNA reads TGTGCCAGCAGCTTAAGGAGGGGGGCCGCAGATACGCAGTATTTT. Translation gives CASSLRRGAADTQYF. The whole variable domain, filled in from reference TRBV11-2 and TRBJ2-3, reads EAGVAQSPRYKIIEKRQSVAFWCNPISGHATLYWYQQILGQGPKLLIQFQNNGVVDDSQLPKDRFSAERLKGVDSTLKIQPAKLEDSAVYLCASSLRRGAADTQYFGPGTRLTVL.

This clonotype appeared many times. This rearrangement joins TRBV6-1 to TRBJ2-2; no firm D call. Trimming took off 6 bases at V and 2 bases at J, with 10 bases between the two ends. Germline V lookup: CDR1 MNHNS, CDR2 SASEGT. The CDR3 spans 14 residues. CDR3 coding DNA: TGTGCCAGCAGCCAGTACGGAAACACCGGGGAGCTGTTTTTT. Protein sequence: CASSQYGNTGELFF.

This clonotype was seen ten or more times. The V call is TRBV24-1, the J call TRBJ1-5; TRBD1 matches 7 bases. Germline V gene lookup returns CDR1 KGHDR and CDR2 SFDVKD. This CDR3 is built from 17 residues. Losses at the gene ends were 3 bases for V and 2 bases for J; bases not matched to a gene: 9. The CDR3 region is CATSDGTGALGNQPQHF. CDR3 nucleotides: TGTGCCACCAGTGATGGTACAGGGGCCCTTGGCAATCAGCCCCAGCATTTT.

At least ten counts were recorded for this clonotype. The chain joins TRBV28 to TRBJ1-2; 9 bases are shared with TRBD1. The CDR3 length is 14 residues. Germline V gene data show CDR1 as MDHEN and CDR2 as SYDVKM. V gave up 4 bases and J gave up 7 bases; unmatched junction bases: 7. The CDR3, as DNA: TGTGCCAGCAGTTCGGGACAGGGAGGCCGTGGCTACACCTTC. The encoded protein is CASSSGQGGRGYTF.

The chain carries TRBV29-1 and TRBJ1-1, with D maybe TRBD1 (5 bases). CDR1 is SQVTM and CDR2 is ANQGSEA in the germline V gene. Trimming took off 3 bases at V and 0 bases at J, with 14 bases between the two ends. This CDR3 has 15 residues. This chain's CDR3 is CSVDLARGVNTEAFF. The CDR3 nucleotides read TGCAGCGTTGATCTGGCTAGGGGCGTGAACACTGAAGCTTTCTTT.

This clonotype was counted at least ten times. The chain is built from TRBV28 and TRBJ2-3; D unresolved. V was cut by 5 bases and J by 0 bases, with 12 bases left in between. CDR3 length: 15 residues. From germline, CDR1 is MDHEN and CDR2 SYDVKM. The CDR3 protein is CASSADVFSTDTQYF. The CDR3 DNA follows: TGTGCCAGCAGTGCGGACGTATTTAGCACAGATACGCAGTATTTT.

The chain recombines TRBV6-5 with TRBJ2-3; 7 nucleotides match TRBD1. CDR1 and CDR2 (germline): MNHEY, SVGAGI. J was trimmed by 5 bases and V by 2 bases; bases with no gene match: 7. This CDR3 has 15 amino acids. CDR3 in DNA: TGTGCCAGCAGTTACAAGGGGGCGCTGGGAGATACGCAGTATTTT. Amino acids: CASSYKGALGDTQYF.

At least ten counts were recorded for this clonotype. The chain links TRBV29-1 to TRBJ2-2; D might be TRBD1 (6 bases). The CDR3 consists of 13 residues. Per the germline V gene, CDR1 is SQVTM and CDR2 is ANQGSEA. V lost 7 bases and J lost 2, with 11 bases in between. CDR3 sequence: CSAQGHNTGELFF. The CDR3 region has the DNA TGCAGCGCACAGGGACATAACACCGGGGAGCTGTTTTTT.

This clonotype was found many times. The rearrangement joins TRBV28 to TRBJ2-3, with D perhaps TRBD1 (5 bases). Trimming pared 6 bases from V and 4 bases from J, leaving 8 bases between. The CDR3 has 12 amino acids. Germline CDR1 and CDR2: MDHEN and SYDVKM. The CDR3 nucleotides read TGTGCCAGCAGCCCAGGGCCAGATACGCAGTATTTT. It codes for CASSPGPDTQYF.

Many counts were recorded for this clonotype. The chain combines TRBV5-6 with TRBJ2-1; 9 bases agree with TRBD1. Looked up from germline, CDR1 is SGHDT and CDR2 is YYEEEE. The CDR3 is made up of 14 amino acids. Trimming cost V 0 bases and J 10 bases; bases outside gene matches: 5. The CDR3 here is CASSLGDRVKEQFF. CDR3 bases: TGTGCCAGCAGCTTGGGGGACAGGGTAAAGGAGCAGTTCTTC.

This clonotype was counted ten times or more. The chain recombines TRBV6-5 with TRBJ2-6, with 9 bases identical to TRBD1. Trimming removed 4 bases from V and 0 bases from J; junction bases left unmatched: 7. The CDR3 covers 18 residues. CDR1 and CDR2 from the germline V gene are MNHEY and SVGAGI. CDR3 amino acids: CASSLDRGVPSGANVLTF. The CDR3 DNA sequence: TGTGCCAGCAGTTTGGACAGGGGAGTGCCCTCTGGGGCCAACGTCCTGACTTTC.

This clonotype was counted a few times. The chain links TRBV28 to TRBJ2-7; D unresolved. Germline V CDR1 and CDR2: MDHEN, SYDVKM. There are 11 residues in the CDR3. V lost 5 bases to trimming and J lost 6 bases, with 8 bases between them. In DNA form, the CDR3 reads TGTGCCAGCAGTCCTTCGGGCGAGCAGTACTTC. Its translation: CASSPSGEQYF.

The chain employs TRBV28 and TRBJ2-7; D remains unclear. Deletions cut 10 bases from V and 3 bases from J, with 13 bases between. This CDR3 has 12 residues. CDR1 MDHEN and CDR2 SYDVKM come from the germline V gene. CDR3 DNA sequence: TGTGCCACCGAGAAGGACGACTACGAGCAGTACTTC. This encodes CATEKDDYEQYF.

This clonotype has at least ten counts. V is TRBV30 and J is TRBJ2-7, with TRBD1 matching over 7 bases. The V gene end was trimmed by 1 base and the J gene end by 3 bases; junction bases not matched to a gene: 3. Looked up from germline, CDR1 is GTSNPN and CDR2 is SVGIG (reference sequence). The CDR3 runs 13 residues. The CDR3 DNA reads as TGTGCCTGGAGTGAGGGGGCAGGCTACGAGCAGTACTTC. Amino acid sequence: CAWSEGAGYEQYF.

This clonotype appeared a few times. V is TRBV29-1 and J is TRBJ2-5, with a possible D match to TRBD2 (5 bases). The CDR3 consists of 14 residues. Germline CDR1 is SQVTM and CDR2 is ANQGSEA. V was clipped by 3 bases and J by 0 bases, with 11 bases between them. The CDR3 DNA reads TGCAGCGTTGAGGCCCGGGGATACCAAGAGACCCAGTACTTC. Protein product: CSVEARGYQETQYF. The full variable domain, in which reference TRBV29-1 and TRBJ2-5 provide the parts outside the CDR3, is SAVISQKPSRDICQRGTSLTIQCQVDSQVTMMFWYRQQPGQSLTLIATANQGSEATYESGFVIDKFPISRPNLTFSTLTVSNMSPEDSSIYLCSVEARGYQETQYFGPGTRLLVL.